The 20 T cell receptor beta chains below were found in one sample sequenced in a study of blood T cell repertoires in COVID-19. Sequencing was performed with immunoSEQ multiplex PCR; in TCRdb, only in-frame clones are kept and a portion is missing. There are under 250,000 clones in the sample; over 75% occur only once, and under 4.5% lies in the top ten. The sample taken for sequencing was PBMCs or T cells enriched from blood (not recorded which). Receptors were obtained from a woman aged 30 to 39 who had been exposed to COVID-19.

This chain connects TRBV25-1 to TRBJ1-1, with D perhaps TRBD1 (5 bases). Germline lookup yields CDR1 MGHDK and CDR2 SYGVNS. The CDR3 covers 11 residues. V was cut by 7 bases and J by 6 bases, with 9 bases left in between. The CDR3 bases are TGTGCCAGCAATTTCAGGGCTGAAGCTTTCTTT. This encodes CASNFRAEAFF.

There are a few counts of this clone. J is TRBJ2-7 and V is TRBV7-3; the match to TRBD2 covers 7 bases. The junction had 11 bases not matched to a gene; V was cut back by 5 bases and J by 4 bases. The germline V gene encodes CDR1 SGHTA and CDR2 FQGTGA. The CDR3 is made up of 15 amino acids. The CDR3 region has the DNA TGTGCCAGCAGCCCGCCCCCGATTAGCGGGTACGAGCAGTACTTC. Residues: CASSPPPISGYEQYF.

This chain connects TRBV7-2 to TRBJ1-1; D remains ambiguous. Germline CDR1 SGHTA, CDR2 FQGNSA. The CDR3 runs 12 residues. The V and J ends lost 2 bases and 9 bases respectively, with 10 bases between them. The CDR3 DNA follows: TGTGCCAGCAGCTTACTTCTGGAGAAAGCTTTCTTT. Translation gives CASSLLLEKAFF.

V usage is TRBV6-5 and J usage is TRBJ1-2; the D is unclear. With 5 bases removed from V and 1 base from J, the gap between germline ends came to 8 bases. Germline V gives CDR1 MNHEY, CDR2 SVGAGI. This CDR3 contains 13 residues. The CDR3 loop is CASSRALNYGYTF. The CDR3 region has the DNA TGTGCCAGCAGTAGAGCCCTTAACTATGGCTACACCTTC.

The genes are TRBV5-1 and TRBJ2-5; D may be TRBD1 (8 bases). CDR3 size: 16 residues. V was cut by 2 bases and J by 4 bases, with 18 bases left in between. The germline gives CDR1 SGHRS, CDR2 YFSETQ. The CDR3 loop reads CASSFTQGGLRETQYF. DNA of the CDR3: TGCGCCAGCAGCTTCACACAGGGGGGGCTTAGAGAGACCCAGTACTTC.

The CDR3: CASSFRRGETQYF. In DNA form, the CDR3 reads TGTGCCAGCAGCTTCCGACGCGGCGAGACCCAGTACTTC. The V call is TRBV7-2, the J call TRBJ2-5, with D hard to call. The CDR3 totals 13 residues. V lost 3 bases to trimming and J lost 5 bases, with 10 bases between them. The germline V gene encodes CDR1 SGHTA and CDR2 FQGNSA.

This chain uses TRBV7-6 with TRBJ2-7; 7 nucleotides line up with TRBD2. With V trimmed by 2 bases and J by 0 bases, 4 bases remained unmatched. Germline V lookup: CDR1 SGHVS, CDR2 FNYEAQ. This CDR3 is 15 amino acids long. In DNA, the CDR3 is TGTGCCAGCAGCTTAAATGGCGGGGGCTCCTACGAGCAGTACTTC. Its translation: CASSLNGGGSYEQYF. Filled out from reference TRBV7-6 and TRBJ2-7, the complete variable domain reads GAGVSQSPRYKVTKRGQDVALRCDPISGHVSLYWYRQALGQGPEFLTYFNYEAQQDKSGLPNDRFSAERPEGSISTLTIQRTEQRDSAMYRCASSLNGGGSYEQYFGPGTRLTVT.

V usage is TRBV28 and J usage is TRBJ1-5, with D unclear. The V end lost 5 bases, the J end lost 6 bases, and 11 bases lay between the germline ends. This CDR3 is built from 13 residues. From germline, CDR1 is MDHEN and CDR2 SYDVKM. The CDR3 DNA follows: TGTGCCAGCAGTCCCCTCCCCGGTCAGCCCCAGCATTTT. As protein: CASSPLPGQPQHF.

This chain links TRBV10-1 with TRBJ1-1; weak D call: TRBD1 (5 bases). V lost 6 bases to trimming and J lost 1 base, with 9 bases between them. The CDR3 extends over 13 amino acids. Looked up from germline, CDR1 is WNHNN and CDR2 is SYGVQD (reference sequence). CDR3 protein: CASRATGNTEAFF. CDR3 bases: TGCGCCAGCAGGGCCACAGGGAACACTGAAGCTTTCTTT.

The chain combines TRBV4-1 with TRBJ2-3; 10 bases are shared with TRBD2. Germline CDR1 and CDR2: MGHRA and YSYEKL. The CDR3 has 17 amino acids. With V trimmed by 4 bases and J by 2 bases, 9 bases remained unmatched. This chain's CDR3 is CASSRPSTSGFTDTQYF. For the CDR3, the DNA is TGCGCCAGCAGCCGCCCTTCGACTAGCGGGTTCACAGATACGCAGTATTTT.

J is TRBJ1-1 and V is TRBV12-3 or TRBV12-4, with no clear D. The V and J ends lost 6 bases and 3 bases respectively, with 11 bases between them. The length of the CDR3 is 13 residues. The CDR3 coding sequence is TGTGCCAGCAGCATGACGGAGGACACTGAAGCTTTCTTT. Its protein is CASSMTEDTEAFF.

As DNA, the CDR3 is TGTGCCAGCAGCTTAGGAGGGGGAAACCAAATATTTCAAGAGACCCAGTACTTC. Its translation is CASSLGGGNQIFQETQYF. The chain couples TRBV7-9 to TRBJ2-5; D might be TRBD1 (6 bases). Trimming removed 1 base at V and 2 bases at J, with 20 bases between. The CDR3 covers 18 residues. The germline CDR1 and CDR2 sequences are SEHNR and FQNEAQ (reference sequence). Supplemented by reference TRBV7-9 and TRBJ2-5, the full variable domain reads DTGVSQNPRHKITKRGQNVTFRCDPISEHNRLYWYRQTLGQGPEFLTYFQNEAQLEKSRLLSDRFSAERPKGSFSTLEIQRTEQGDSAMYLCASSLGGGNQIFQETQYFGPGTRLLVL.

This chain uses TRBV10-1 with TRBJ2-1; D is possibly TRBD1 (5 bases). The CDR3 consists of 16 residues. The V and J ends lost 3 bases and 0 bases respectively, with 12 bases between them. Germline-derived CDR1 and CDR2 are WNHNN and SYGVQD (reference sequence). The CDR3 region is CASSDFETDSYNEQFF. In nucleotides, the CDR3 is TGCGCCAGCAGTGATTTCGAGACAGACTCCTACAATGAGCAGTTCTTC.

The rearrangement uses TRBV28 and TRBJ2-1; a possible D gene is TRBD2 (6 bases). The CDR3 has 13 residues. Germline V gene data show CDR1 as MDHEN and CDR2 as SYDVKM. V shed 7 bases and J shed 3 bases, with 10 bases lying between them. The DNA for the CDR3 is TGTGCCAGCACCCTCGGGGGCTACAATGAGCAGTTCTTC. It specifies CASTLGGYNEQFF.

CDR3 in amino acids: CASSLTGGTSYEQYF. CDR3 bases: TGTGCCAGCAGTTTAACGGGGGGAACCTCCTACGAGCAGTACTTC. V usage is TRBV28 and J usage is TRBJ2-7; 7 bases map to TRBD2. The CDR3 is 15 residues long. Germline assignment: CDR1 MDHEN and CDR2 SYDVKM. With 2 bases clipped from V and 0 bases from J, the junction kept 4 bases outside the gene matches.

This chain uses TRBV5-6 with TRBJ1-1; tentative D call: TRBD1 (6 bases). V lost 4 bases to trimming and J lost 4 bases, with 14 bases between them. Germline assignment: CDR1 SGHDT and CDR2 YYEEEE. This CDR3 is 14 amino acids long. CDR3 protein: CASSLGALGTEAFF. CDR3 nucleotides: TGTGCCAGCAGCCTGGGGGCTTTGGGCACTGAAGCTTTCTTT. The variable domain in full, with the rest retrieved from reference TRBV5-6 and TRBJ1-1, is DAGVTQSPTHLIKTRGQQVTLRCSPKSGHDTVSWYQQALGQGPQFIFQYYEEEERQRGNFPDRFSGHQFPNYSSELNVNALLLGDSALYLCASSLGALGTEAFFGQGTRLTVV.

CDR3 coding DNA: TGTGCCAGCAGCCGACCTCGACAGGTTACTAACTATGGCTACACCTTC. The encoded protein is CASSRPRQVTNYGYTF. V gene TRBV12-1 combines with J gene TRBJ1-2; no check of the table's D call, TRBD1, against the DNA was made. TRBV12-1 is labeled a pseudogene. CDR3 length equals 16 residues.

The J gene is TRBJ2-2, the V gene TRBV7-9; 8 bases match TRBD1. Per the germline V gene, CDR1 is SEHNR and CDR2 is FQNEAQ (reference sequence). V shed 5 bases, J shed 6 bases, and the junction held 8 bases outside the gene matches. This CDR3 is built from 15 residues. The CDR3 DNA is TGTGCCAGCAGCAATGGACAGGGTTTGTCCGGGGAGCTGTTTTTT. Residues: CASSNGQGLSGELFF.

The gene calls are TRBV7-6 and TRBJ2-1; 7 bases are a match to TRBD2. The CDR3 is 14 residues long. Germline assignment: CDR1 SGHVS and CDR2 FNYEAQ. V lost 8 bases, J lost 2 bases, and 6 bases stayed unmatched. The CDR3: CASGRAGTYNEQFF. The CDR3 nucleotides read TGTGCCAGCGGGAGGGCCGGTACCTACAATGAGCAGTTCTTC.

The chain uses TRBV14 and TRBJ1-2; 9 nucleotides agree with TRBD1. From germline, CDR1 is SGHDN and CDR2 FVKESK. The CDR3 has 14 residues. J was trimmed by 5 bases and V by 2 bases; bases with no gene match: 3. CDR3 in DNA: TGTGCCAGCAGCCAACTGGGACAGGGTTATGGCTACACCTTC. Translation: CASSQLGQGYGYTF.